The next 19 T cell receptor beta chains were all read from a single sample in a study of blood T cells in healthy people across ages. Together with a sample-barcoded 5' primer, a J-beta primer mix was included in a second PCR lasting about 7 to 11 cycles. In TCRdb, the 5' RACE reads were re-called with MiXCR into one record per CDR3 protein. This sample carries 550,000 to 600,000 distinct CDR3 sequences, 27% of them seen once, and the ten largest clones take about 18%. The sequencing sample was made of blood. Receptors were obtained from a woman aged 70-85 years in good health.

V is TRBV10-3 and J is TRBJ2-5; D not certain. V lost 0 bases, J lost 2 bases, and 13 bases lay in between. Germline CDR1 reads ENHRY; CDR2 reads SYGVKD. This CDR3 has 16 amino acids. The CDR3, as DNA: TGTGCCATCAGTGAGTCGAGAAGTGTCAGTCAAGAGACCCAGTACTTC. Amino acid sequence: CAISESRSVSQETQYF.

The chain couples TRBV18 to TRBJ2-5; D not certain. The germline V and J ends were trimmed by 4 bases and 0 bases, with 12 bases remaining between them. The germline CDR1 and CDR2 sequences are KGHSH and LQKENI. CDR3 length: 15 amino acids. CDR3 nucleotides: TGTGCCAGCTCACGCGAATCTGGGAACCAAGAGACCCAGTACTTC. It specifies CASSRESGNQETQYF.

As concerns this clonotype: At one end, the junction sequence differs from germline, possibly due to a read error. The chain links TRBV4-2 to TRBJ1-2; 8 bases match TRBD1. The CDR3 extends over 17 amino acids. The germline V gene has CDR1 LGHNA and CDR2 YNFKEQ. CDR3 coding DNA: TGTGCCAGTAGCCAAGATCCGAGGACAGGGACCGGCTATGGCTACACCTTC. Its translation is CASSQDPRTGTGYGYTF.

This clonotype was seen a handful of times. V usage is TRBV20-1 and J usage is TRBJ1-5; TRBD1 matches at 7 bases. The J segment lost 7 bases and the V segment lost 4 bases, leaving 10 bases of the junction unmatched. From germline, CDR1 is DFQATT and CDR2 SNEGSKA (reference sequence). This CDR3 has 14 amino acids. The CDR3 region has the DNA TGCAGTGCTATGACAGGGCTTCGTGTGCAGCCCCAGCATTTT. Protein: CSAMTGLRVQPQHF.

The CDR3 DNA is TGTGCCAGCAGATCCGGGACAGAACCTTCTGGCGAGCAGTACTTC. This translates into CASRSGTEPSGEQYF. The genes are TRBV11-3 and TRBJ2-5, with 7 bases aligning to TRBD1. The end of the DNA fits TRBJ2-7 better, so the J call may be wrong. Germline V lookup: CDR1 SGHNT, CDR2 YENEEA. The CDR3 covers 15 residues.

The rearrangement joins TRBV7-3 to TRBJ1-5; a weak D match, TRBD1 (5 bases). Germline loops: CDR1 SGHTA, CDR2 FQGTGA. V was cut by 5 bases and J by 0 bases, with 8 bases left in between. The CDR3 is 14 residues long. The CDR3 is CASSGQGSNQPQHF. CDR3 in DNA: TGTGCCAGCAGCGGTCAGGGTAGCAATCAGCCCCAGCATTTT.

The CDR3 DNA reads TGTGCCAGCAATGGTTTCCTAGGATCCACTGAAGCTTTCTTT. It is translated as CASNGFLGSTEAFF. The V call is TRBV6-1, the J call TRBJ1-1; no firm D call. This CDR3 has 14 residues. Germline CDR1 reads MNHNS; CDR2 reads SASEGT. The ends were cut back, 7 bases at V and 4 bases at J, with 16 bases in the middle.

The genes are TRBV7-9 and TRBJ2-2; TRBD1 or TRBD2 may be the D gene (5 bases each). V shed 0 bases and J shed 7 bases, with 15 bases lying between them. CDR1 and CDR2 (germline): SEHNR, FQNEAQ (reference sequence). The CDR3 extends over 16 amino acids. The CDR3 nucleotides read TGTGCCAGCAGCTTAGCCGGGGCAGGATCGAACGGGGAGCTGTTTTTT. This encodes CASSLAGAGSNGELFF.

About this clonotype: The CDR3 ends on some other residue instead of the conserved phenylalanine or tryptophan, so this is likely a read error. The chain couples TRBV10-3 to TRBJ2-2; D unclear. Germline CDR1 reads ENHRY; CDR2 reads SYGVKD. V was trimmed by 3 bases and J by 5 bases, leaving 13 bases between them. CDR3 size: 15 residues. CDR3 sequence reads: CAISDPGRVTGELFS. In DNA form, the CDR3 reads TGTGCCATCAGTGACCCCGGACGGGTTACCGGGGAGCTGTTTTCT.

This clonotype showed up just a few times. The rearrangement joins TRBV4-3 to TRBJ2-3; D is possibly TRBD1 (5 bases). V was cut by 1 base and J by 4 bases, with 6 bases left in between. The CDR3 sequence is 13 residues long. Looked up from germline, CDR1 is LGHNA and CDR2 is YSLEER. CDR3 amino acids: CASSQGGSDTQYF. In DNA, the CDR3 is TGCGCCAGCAGCCAAGGGGGCTCAGATACGCAGTATTTT.

The rearrangement uses TRBV7-2 and TRBJ2-5, with 13 bases aligning to TRBD2. The CDR3 spans 16 residues. Germline V CDR1 and CDR2: SGHTA, FQGNSA. With V trimmed by 3 bases and J by 5 bases, 6 bases remained unmatched. In DNA, the CDR3 is TGTGCCAGCAGCTTCACTAGCGGGGGGGCCGATGAGACCCAGTACTTC. It translates to CASSFTSGGADETQYF.

The gene calls are TRBV7-2 and TRBJ2-7, with TRBD1 matching 9 bases. The CDR3 covers 15 residues. With 4 bases clipped from V and 7 bases from J, the junction kept 11 bases outside the gene matches. Germline loops: CDR1 SGHTA, CDR2 FQGNSA. As DNA, the CDR3 is TGTGCCAGCAGCTGGATTACAGGGGGCTCTTGGGAGCAGTACTTC. Its translation: CASSWITGGSWEQYF.

The chain is built from TRBV4-1 and TRBJ2-4, with TRBD2 matching 8 bases. J was trimmed by 3 bases and V by 3 bases; bases with no gene match: 4. Germline V lookup: CDR1 MGHRA, CDR2 YSYEKL. This CDR3 comprises 15 residues. Here the CDR3 reads CASSHLLAGKNIQYF. The CDR3 coding sequence is TGCGCCAGCAGCCACTTGCTAGCGGGCAAAAACATTCAGTACTTC.

The rearrangement links TRBV21-1 to TRBJ2-5; TRBD1 is taken as the D call from the table, unchecked against the DNA. TRBV21-1 is a documented pseudogene. The CDR3 runs to 14 residues. For the CDR3, the DNA is TGTGCCAGCACCCCGACAGCTTACCAAGAGACCCAGTACTTC. Translation gives CASTPTAYQETQYF.

This chain connects TRBV2 to TRBJ2-2, with TRBD2 matching 9 bases. Per the germline V gene, CDR1 is SNHLY and CDR2 is FYNNEI. The junction had 3 bases not matched to a gene; V was cut back by 9 bases and J by 4 bases. CDR3 length: 13 residues. CDR3 protein: CARAGGVTGELFF. The CDR3 DNA reads TGTGCCAGAGCGGGGGGAGTCACCGGGGAGCTGTTTTTT.

This chain connects TRBV6-5 to TRBJ2-1, with TRBD2 identical over 9 bases. This CDR3 has 15 residues. V was pared by 2 bases and J by 9 bases, with 8 bases of the junction left unmatched. From germline, CDR1 is MNHEY and CDR2 SVGAGI. The CDR3 loop is CASSYGLRGGREQFF. The CDR3 coding sequence is TGTGCCAGCAGTTACGGGTTGCGGGGGGGCCGTGAGCAGTTCTTC.

V usage is TRBV7-9 and J usage is TRBJ1-2; tentative D call: TRBD1 (6 bases). V was trimmed by 3 bases and J by 0 bases, leaving 14 bases between them. Germline CDR1 and CDR2: SEHNR and FQNEAQ (reference sequence). CDR3 size: 16 residues. The CDR3: CASSLGRGIANYGYTF. The DNA for the CDR3 is TGTGCCAGCAGCTTGGGCAGGGGAATAGCTAACTATGGCTACACCTTC.

The J gene is TRBJ2-3, the V gene TRBV10-3; 10 positions agree with TRBD2. The germline V gene encodes CDR1 ENHRY and CDR2 SYGVKD. With V trimmed by 7 bases and J by 3 bases, 13 bases remained unmatched. This CDR3 is 17 amino acids long. For the CDR3, the DNA is TGTGCCATCACCAAAGGCTCCAGCGGGGGGGCAACAGATACGCAGTATTTT. This codes for CAITKGSSGGATDTQYF.

This clonotype has only a few counts. This rearrangement joins TRBV7-9 to TRBJ1-5; 10 bases line up with TRBD1. The V gene's germline CDR1 is SEHNR and CDR2 FQNEAQ (reference sequence). V gave up 0 bases and J gave up 1 base; unmatched junction bases: 9. The length of the CDR3 is 19 residues. This CDR3 reads CASSLARTGGRDSNQPQHF. The CDR3 nucleotides read TGTGCCAGCAGCTTAGCCCGGACAGGGGGAAGGGACAGCAATCAGCCCCAGCATTTT.